The 20 T cell receptor beta chains in this list originate from one sample, sequenced in a study of OX40 agonist ivuxolimab in advanced cancers. The repertoire was sequenced with immunoSEQ multiplex PCR; TCRdb's copy has only in-frame clones and lacks some. The sample consists of 55,000 to 65,000 clones, approximately 87% of them appearing once. The source material was CD4+ or CD8+ T cells sorted from blood, sampled in a trial of the OX40 agonist ivuxolimab. The receptors come from an adult with an advanced solid tumor such as melanoma, head and neck, liver or kidney cancer.

This chain joins TRBV28 and TRBJ1-1, with D hard to call. Germline values: CDR1 MDHEN, CDR2 SYDVKM. The CDR3 length is 15 residues. The germline V and J ends were trimmed by 0 bases and 5 bases, with 13 bases remaining between them. CDR3 in amino acids: CASSLWGRRGTEAFF. CDR3 nucleotide sequence: TGTGCCAGCAGTTTATGGGGCAGGAGAGGTACTGAAGCTTTCTTT.

V usage is TRBV5-1 and J usage is TRBJ2-4; the D is unclear. The V gene's germline CDR1 is SGHRS and CDR2 YFSETQ. This CDR3 has 12 amino acids. V lost 0 bases and J 6 bases, leaving 4 bases between the germline ends. DNA of the CDR3: TGCGCCAGCAGCTTGGCGGGAAACATTCAGTACTTC. Translated, it gives CASSLAGNIQYF. The full variable domain, in which reference TRBV5-1 and TRBJ2-4 provide the parts outside the CDR3, is KAGVTQTPRYLIKTRGQQVTLSCSPISGHRSVSWYQQTPGQGLQFLFEYFSETQRNKGNFPGRFSGRQFSNSRSEMNVSTLELGDSALYLCASSLAGNIQYFGAGTRLSVL.

V is TRBV7-7 and J is TRBJ2-1; D is possibly TRBD1 or TRBD2 (6 bases each). This CDR3 comprises 15 residues. The ends were cut back, 0 bases at V and 6 bases at J, with 12 bases in the middle. The V gene's germline CDR1 is SSHAT and CDR2 FNYEAQ (reference sequence). For the CDR3, the DNA is TGTGCCAGCAGCTTAGCGGGGGGCAGTAGCAATGAGCAGTTCTTC. It yields the protein CASSLAGGSSNEQFF.

This rearrangement joins TRBV18 to TRBJ2-2; 12 bases are shared with TRBD2. Germline CDR1 is KGHSH and CDR2 is LQKENI. The CDR3 totals 16 residues. Trimming at V came to 5 bases and at J to 5 bases, leaving 6 bases not matched to a gene. The CDR3 DNA follows: TGTGCCAGCTCATCAAGACTAGCGGGAGAGACCGGGGAGCTGTTTTTT. This gives the protein CASSSRLAGETGELFF.

The V gene is TRBV7-9, the J gene TRBJ1-2; D is undetermined. Germline V gene data show CDR1 as SEHNR and CDR2 as FQNEAQ (reference sequence). With 2 bases removed from V and 8 bases from J, the gap between germline ends came to 6 bases. This CDR3 is built from 11 residues. The CDR3 DNA follows: TGTGCCAGCAGCTTATTTACCGGCTACACCTTC. It encodes CASSLFTGYTF.

The chain joins TRBV19 to TRBJ2-3, with D unresolved. The CDR3 is 13 residues long. Deletions cut 5 bases from V and 2 bases from J, with 8 bases between. Germline V lookup: CDR1 LNHDA, CDR2 SQIVND (reference sequence). CDR3 protein: CASSPRDTDTQYF. The CDR3 DNA sequence: TGTGCCAGTAGTCCAAGGGACACAGATACGCAGTATTTT.

The V gene is TRBV7-9, the J gene TRBJ2-3; the D gene is possibly TRBD1 (6 bases). Germline V lookup: CDR1 SEHNR, CDR2 FQNEAQ (reference sequence). The CDR3 runs 15 residues. V lost 5 bases, J lost 2 bases, and 14 bases lay in between. In nucleotides, the CDR3 is TGTGCCAGCAGCCCAAAACACAGGGTCACAGATACGCAGTATTTT. Residues: CASSPKHRVTDTQYF.

Written as DNA, the CDR3 is TGTGCCAGCAGCTCCGGACAGGGTCATGGAAACACCATATATTTT. This translates into CASSSGQGHGNTIYF. The V and J genes are TRBV7-9 and TRBJ1-3, with 8 bases identical to TRBD1. The CDR3 consists of 15 residues. The germline CDR1 and CDR2 sequences are SEHNR and FQNEAQ (reference sequence). Trimming cost V 4 bases and J 3 bases; bases outside gene matches: 5.

V usage is TRBV28 and J usage is TRBJ2-1; 8 nucleotides agree with TRBD2. Germline V gene lookup returns CDR1 MDHEN and CDR2 SYDVKM. After removal of 6 bases from V and 4 bases from J, the junction contained 8 bases not matched to a gene. CDR3 length: 15 amino acids. The CDR3 nucleotides read TGTGCCAGCAGCATGACTAGCGTTATTTACAATGAGCAGTTCTTC. This gives the protein CASSMTSVIYNEQFF.

This clone was counted once. The chain carries TRBV29-1 and TRBJ2-3; 11 positions match TRBD2. Germline CDR1 and CDR2: SQVTM and ANQGSEA. This CDR3 has 15 amino acids. Losses at the gene ends were 7 bases for V and 4 bases for J; bases not matched to a gene: 10. CDR3 coding DNA: TGCAGCGCACTTGGCACTAGCGGGAGTCCAGATACGCAGTATTTT. Translation: CSALGTSGSPDTQYF.

The genes are TRBV15 and TRBJ1-4; 12 bases fit TRBD1. The junction had 1 base not matched to a gene; V was cut back by 3 bases and J by 8 bases. CDR1 and CDR2 (germline): LNHNV, YYDKDF (reference sequence). The CDR3 consists of 14 residues. The CDR3 loop is CATSRGQGAEKLFF. For the CDR3, the DNA is TGTGCCACCAGCAGGGGACAGGGGGCGGAAAAACTGTTTTTT.

The chain links TRBV2 to TRBJ1-5; possible D gene TRBD1, 6 bases. Germline CDR1 is SNHLY and CDR2 is FYNNEI. The V and J ends lost 6 bases and 2 bases respectively, with 17 bases between them. CDR3 length equals 16 residues. Here the CDR3 reads CASSEGRGAGNQPQHF. The CDR3 DNA sequence: TGTGCCAGCAGCGAGGGACGGGGGGCTGGCAATCAGCCCCAGCATTTT. The full variable domain, in which reference TRBV2 and TRBJ1-5 provide the parts outside the CDR3, is EPEVTQTPSHQVTQMGQEVILRCVPISNHLYFYWYRQILGQKVEFLVSFYNNEISEKSEIFDDQFSVERPDGSNFTLKIRSTKLEDSAMYFCASSEGRGAGNQPQHFGDGTRLSIL.

This rearrangement joins TRBV30 to TRBJ2-1; no definite D call. V was clipped by 3 bases and J by 1 base, with 16 bases between them. The germline V gene encodes CDR1 GTSNPN and CDR2 SVGIG (reference sequence). The CDR3 covers 16 residues. CDR3 nucleotides: TGTGCCTGGAGGGCTACCCGGGCGGCGTCCTACAATGAGCAGTTCTTC. It yields the protein CAWRATRAASYNEQFF.

This sequence joins TRBV28 and TRBJ2-1; D not resolved. V gave up 7 bases and J gave up 6 bases, with 13 bases separating them. CDR3 size: 13 residues. Germline-derived CDR1 and CDR2 are MDHEN and SYDVKM. The CDR3 here is CASTAPQTNEQFF. For the CDR3, the DNA is TGTGCCAGCACCGCGCCTCAAACCAATGAGCAGTTCTTC.

This clone was seen more than once but under ten times. The genes are TRBV30 and TRBJ1-1; D gene unclear. The CDR3 extends over 13 amino acids. V lost 0 bases and J 6 bases, leaving 11 bases between the germline ends. Germline V CDR1 and CDR2: GTSNPN, SVGIG (reference sequence). DNA for the CDR3: TGTGCCTGGAGTGTAGGAGGAGGGTCTGAAGCTTTCTTT. It is translated as CAWSVGGGSEAFF.

V and J are TRBV6-5 and TRBJ1-1; 8 nucleotides line up with TRBD1. In germline, CDR1 is MNHEY, CDR2 SVGAGI. V shed 5 bases, J shed 10 bases, and the junction held 9 bases outside the gene matches. This CDR3 contains 13 residues. The CDR3 region has the DNA TGTGCCAGCAGTCCTGGACAGGGCGCGCGAGCTTTCTTT. This codes for CASSPGQGARAFF.

The rearrangement uses TRBV5-5 and TRBJ2-7; 7 nucleotides align to TRBD1. Looked up from germline, CDR1 is SGHKS and CDR2 is YYEKEE (reference sequence). The ends lost 0 bases at V and 2 bases at J; junction bases unmatched: 8. The length of the CDR3 is 16 residues. The CDR3 DNA reads TGTGCCAGCAGCTTGGCGATGGTCAGGGGGACCTACGAGCAGTACTTC. It yields the protein CASSLAMVRGTYEQYF.

This chain joins TRBV28 and TRBJ2-5; D perhaps matches TRBD1 (5 bases). Germline-derived CDR1 and CDR2 are MDHEN and SYDVKM. This CDR3 contains 15 residues. The V gene lost 2 bases and the J gene lost 0 bases, with 10 bases spanning the gap. For the CDR3, the DNA is TGTGCCAGCAGTTTAATGACAGCGCACCAAGAGACCCAGTACTTC. It codes for CASSLMTAHQETQYF.

The rearrangement uses TRBV7-2 and TRBJ2-7; 7 bases agree with TRBD1. CDR3 length equals 16 residues. Trimming at V came to 5 bases and at J to 7 bases, leaving 17 bases not matched to a gene. Germline V CDR1 and CDR2: SGHTA, FQGNSA. CDR3 coding DNA: TGTGCCAGCAGCCCTTCCCCGACAGGGATTCGTGGGGAGCAGTACTTC. Its protein is CASSPSPTGIRGEQYF.

This sequence joins TRBV5-1 and TRBJ2-7; D might be TRBD2 (6 bases). The CDR3 is made up of 13 amino acids. Germline assignment: CDR1 SGHRS and CDR2 YFSETQ. V was cut by 5 bases and J by 5 bases, with 14 bases left in between. CDR3 nucleotide sequence: TGCGCCAGCAGACCCGGGACTCTTCACGAGCAGTACTTC. It yields the protein CASRPGTLHEQYF. The complete variable domain, with remaining parts taken from reference TRBV5-1 and TRBJ2-7, reads KAGVTQTPRYLIKTRGQQVTLSCSPISGHRSVSWYQQTPGQGLQFLFEYFSETQRNKGNFPGRFSGRQFSNSRSEMNVSTLELGDSALYLCASRPGTLHEQYFGPGTRLTVT.